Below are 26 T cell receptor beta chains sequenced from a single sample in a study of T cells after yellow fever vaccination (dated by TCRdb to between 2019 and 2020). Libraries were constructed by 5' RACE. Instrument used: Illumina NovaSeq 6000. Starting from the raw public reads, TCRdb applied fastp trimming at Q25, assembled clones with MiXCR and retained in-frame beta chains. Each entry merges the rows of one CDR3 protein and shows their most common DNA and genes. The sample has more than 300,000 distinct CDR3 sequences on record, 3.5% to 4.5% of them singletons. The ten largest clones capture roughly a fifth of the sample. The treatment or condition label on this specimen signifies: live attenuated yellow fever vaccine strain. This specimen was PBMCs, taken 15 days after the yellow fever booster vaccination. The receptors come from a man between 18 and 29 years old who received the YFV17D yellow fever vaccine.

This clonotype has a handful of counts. Here the CDR3 reads CAPDGGRDEQFF. Here the CDR3 DNA reads TGTGCCCCAGACGGGGGAAGAGATGAGCAGTTCTTC. The gene calls are TRBV2 and TRBJ2-1, with D possibly matching TRBD2 (6 bases). V gave up 11 bases and J gave up 8 bases, with 16 bases separating them. CDR1 SNHLY and CDR2 FYNNEI come from the germline V gene. The CDR3 extends over 12 amino acids.

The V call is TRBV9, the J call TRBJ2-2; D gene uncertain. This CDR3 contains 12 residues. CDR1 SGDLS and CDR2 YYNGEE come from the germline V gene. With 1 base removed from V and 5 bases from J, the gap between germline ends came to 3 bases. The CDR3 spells CASSVLTGELFF. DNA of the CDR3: TGTGCCAGCAGCGTATTAACCGGGGAGCTGTTTTTT.

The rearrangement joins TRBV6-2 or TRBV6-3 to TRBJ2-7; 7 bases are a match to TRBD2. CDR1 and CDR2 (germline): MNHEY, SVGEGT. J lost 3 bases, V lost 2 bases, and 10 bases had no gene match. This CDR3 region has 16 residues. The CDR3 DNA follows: TGTGCCAGCAGTTACCCCCGGGAGGCCCCCTACTACGAGCAGTACTTC. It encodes CASSYPREAPYYEQYF.

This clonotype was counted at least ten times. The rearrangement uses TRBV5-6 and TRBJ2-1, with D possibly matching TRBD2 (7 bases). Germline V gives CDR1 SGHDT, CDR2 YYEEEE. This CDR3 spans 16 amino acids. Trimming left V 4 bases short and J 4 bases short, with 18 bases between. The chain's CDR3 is CASSRRGGAGYNEQFF. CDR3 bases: TGTGCCAGCAGCCGAAGAGGGGGGGCCGGGTACAATGAGCAGTTCTTC.

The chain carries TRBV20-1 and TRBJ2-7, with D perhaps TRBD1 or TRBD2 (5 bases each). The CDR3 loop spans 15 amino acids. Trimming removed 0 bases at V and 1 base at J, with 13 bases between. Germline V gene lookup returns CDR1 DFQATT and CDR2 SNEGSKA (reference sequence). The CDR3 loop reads CSARDREGSSYEQYF. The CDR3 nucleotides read TGCAGTGCTAGAGACAGGGAAGGGAGTTCCTACGAGCAGTACTTC.

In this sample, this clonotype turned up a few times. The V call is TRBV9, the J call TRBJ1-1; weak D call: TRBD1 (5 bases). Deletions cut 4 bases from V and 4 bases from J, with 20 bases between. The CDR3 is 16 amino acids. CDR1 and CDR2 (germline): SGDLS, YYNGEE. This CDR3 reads CASSWGETGFGTEAFF. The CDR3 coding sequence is TGTGCCAGCAGCTGGGGGGAGACGGGTTTCGGCACTGAAGCTTTCTTT.

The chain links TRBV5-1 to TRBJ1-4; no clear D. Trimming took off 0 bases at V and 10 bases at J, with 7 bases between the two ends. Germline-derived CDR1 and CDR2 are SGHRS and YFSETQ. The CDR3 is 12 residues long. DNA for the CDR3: TGCGCCAGCAGCTTGGACGCCGGAAAACTGTTTTTT. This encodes CASSLDAGKLFF.

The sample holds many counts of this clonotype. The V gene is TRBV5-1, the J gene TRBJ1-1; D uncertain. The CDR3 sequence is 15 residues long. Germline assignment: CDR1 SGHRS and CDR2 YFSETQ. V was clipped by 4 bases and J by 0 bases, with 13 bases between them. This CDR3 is CASSLRTGMNTEAFF. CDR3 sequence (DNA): TGCGCCAGCAGCCTGCGGACGGGGATGAACACTGAAGCTTTCTTT.

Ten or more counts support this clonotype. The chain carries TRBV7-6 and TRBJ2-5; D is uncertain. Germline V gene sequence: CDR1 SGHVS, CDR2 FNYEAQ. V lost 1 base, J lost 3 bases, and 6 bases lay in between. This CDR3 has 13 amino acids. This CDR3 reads CASSLVVEETQYF. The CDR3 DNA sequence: TGTGCCAGCAGCTTAGTCGTTGAAGAGACCCAGTACTTC.

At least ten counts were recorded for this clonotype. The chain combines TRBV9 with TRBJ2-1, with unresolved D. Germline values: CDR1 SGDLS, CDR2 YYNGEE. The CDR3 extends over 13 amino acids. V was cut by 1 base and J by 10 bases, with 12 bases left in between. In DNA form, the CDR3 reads TGTGCCAGCAGCGTATGGGAATCTAGAGAGCAGTTCTTC. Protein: CASSVWESREQFF.

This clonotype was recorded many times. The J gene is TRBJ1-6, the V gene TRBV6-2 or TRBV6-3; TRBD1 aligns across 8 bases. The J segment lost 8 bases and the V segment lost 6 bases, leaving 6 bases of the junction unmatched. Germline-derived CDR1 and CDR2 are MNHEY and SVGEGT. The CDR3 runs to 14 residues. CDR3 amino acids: CASRPRQGHSPLHF. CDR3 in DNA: TGTGCCAGCAGACCTCGACAGGGGCATTCACCCCTCCACTTT.

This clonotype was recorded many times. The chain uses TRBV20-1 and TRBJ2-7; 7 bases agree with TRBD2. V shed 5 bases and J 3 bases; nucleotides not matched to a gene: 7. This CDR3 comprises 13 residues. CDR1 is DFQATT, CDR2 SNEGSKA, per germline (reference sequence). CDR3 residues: CSALSGEGYEQYF. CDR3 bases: TGCAGTGCTCTGTCCGGGGAGGGCTACGAGCAGTACTTC.

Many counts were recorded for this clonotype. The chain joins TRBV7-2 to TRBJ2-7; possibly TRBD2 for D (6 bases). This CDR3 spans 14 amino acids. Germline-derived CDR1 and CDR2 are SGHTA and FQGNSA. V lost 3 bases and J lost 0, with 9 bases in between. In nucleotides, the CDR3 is TGTGCCAGCAGCTTCGCGGGGTTCTCCTACGAGCAGTACTTC. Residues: CASSFAGFSYEQYF.

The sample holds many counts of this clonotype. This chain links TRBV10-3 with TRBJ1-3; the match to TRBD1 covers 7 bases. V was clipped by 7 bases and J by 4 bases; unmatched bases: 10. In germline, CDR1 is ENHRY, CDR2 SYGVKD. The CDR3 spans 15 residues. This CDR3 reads CAIKQDRVSGNTIYF. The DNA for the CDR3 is TGTGCCATCAAGCAAGACAGGGTCTCCGGAAACACCATATATTTT.

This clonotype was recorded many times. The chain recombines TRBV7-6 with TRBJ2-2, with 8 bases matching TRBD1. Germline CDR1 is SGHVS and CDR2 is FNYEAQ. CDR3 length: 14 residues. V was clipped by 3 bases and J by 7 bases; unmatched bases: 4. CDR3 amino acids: CASSLQGADGELFF. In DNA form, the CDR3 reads TGTGCCAGCAGCTTGCAGGGGGCTGACGGGGAGCTGTTTTTT.

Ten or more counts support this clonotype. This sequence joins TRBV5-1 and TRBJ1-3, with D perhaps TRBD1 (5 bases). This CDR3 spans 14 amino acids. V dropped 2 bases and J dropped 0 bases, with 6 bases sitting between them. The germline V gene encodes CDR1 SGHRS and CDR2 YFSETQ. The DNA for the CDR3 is TGCGCCAGCAGCTTTGACAGCTCTGGAAACACCATATATTTT. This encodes CASSFDSSGNTIYF.

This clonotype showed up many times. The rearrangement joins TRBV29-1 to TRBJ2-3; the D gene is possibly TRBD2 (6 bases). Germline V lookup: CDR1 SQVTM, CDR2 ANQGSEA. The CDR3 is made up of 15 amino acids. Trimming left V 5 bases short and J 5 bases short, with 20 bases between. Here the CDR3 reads CSVPPQGSGRDTQYF. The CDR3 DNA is TGCAGCGTTCCCCCTCAGGGTAGCGGTAGAGATACGCAGTATTTT.

The CDR3 loop reads CASSLLSGGAYNEQFF. In nucleotides, the CDR3 is TGTGCCAGCAGCTTACTTAGCGGGGGGGCCTACAATGAGCAGTTCTTC. The chain has TRBV7-3 and TRBJ2-1; 11 bases agree with TRBD2. The CDR3 covers 16 residues. The germline V gene encodes CDR1 SGHTA and CDR2 FQGTGA. V gave up 2 bases and J gave up 2 bases; unmatched junction bases: 2.

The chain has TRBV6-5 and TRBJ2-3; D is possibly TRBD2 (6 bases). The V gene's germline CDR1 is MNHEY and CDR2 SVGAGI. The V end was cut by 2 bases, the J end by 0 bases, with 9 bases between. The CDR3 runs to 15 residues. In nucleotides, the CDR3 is TGTGCCAGCAGTTACATTGGGGGGAGCACAGATACGCAGTATTTT. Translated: CASSYIGGSTDTQYF.

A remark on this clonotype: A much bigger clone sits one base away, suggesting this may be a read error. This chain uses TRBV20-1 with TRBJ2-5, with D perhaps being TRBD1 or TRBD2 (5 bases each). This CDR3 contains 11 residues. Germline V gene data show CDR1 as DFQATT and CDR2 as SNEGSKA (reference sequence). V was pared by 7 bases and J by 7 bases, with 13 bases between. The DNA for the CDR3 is TGCAGTGAGCTGGGGGAAGGGACCCAGTACTTC. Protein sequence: CSELGEGTQYF.

The CDR3 sequence is CASSEQGDTEAFF. The CDR3 region has the DNA TGTGCCAGCAGTGAACAGGGGGACACTGAAGCTTTCTTT. The chain links TRBV6-1 to TRBJ1-1; 7 positions match TRBD1. The CDR3 has 13 residues. The germline gives CDR1 MNHNS, CDR2 SASEGT. The V gene end was trimmed by 2 bases and the J gene end by 3 bases; junction bases not matched to a gene: 0.

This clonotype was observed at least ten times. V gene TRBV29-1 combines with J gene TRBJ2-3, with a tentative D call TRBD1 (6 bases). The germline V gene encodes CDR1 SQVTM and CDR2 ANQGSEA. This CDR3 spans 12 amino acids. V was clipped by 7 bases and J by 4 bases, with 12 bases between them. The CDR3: CSARQVADTQYF. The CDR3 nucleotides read TGCAGCGCACGACAGGTGGCAGATACGCAGTATTTT.

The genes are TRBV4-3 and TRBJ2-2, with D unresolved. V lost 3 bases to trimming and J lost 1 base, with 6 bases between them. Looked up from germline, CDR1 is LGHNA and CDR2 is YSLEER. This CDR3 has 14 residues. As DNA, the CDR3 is TGCGCCAGCAGCCACGCCAGGAACACCGGGGAGCTGTTTTTT. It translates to CASSHARNTGELFF.

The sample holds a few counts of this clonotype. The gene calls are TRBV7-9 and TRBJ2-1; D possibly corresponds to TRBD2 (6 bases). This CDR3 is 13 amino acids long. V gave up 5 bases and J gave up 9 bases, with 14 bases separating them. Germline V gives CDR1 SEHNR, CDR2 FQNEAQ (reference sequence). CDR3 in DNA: TGTGCCAGCAGCCCGGGTGGGAGGACTGAGCAGTTCTTC. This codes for CASSPGGRTEQFF.

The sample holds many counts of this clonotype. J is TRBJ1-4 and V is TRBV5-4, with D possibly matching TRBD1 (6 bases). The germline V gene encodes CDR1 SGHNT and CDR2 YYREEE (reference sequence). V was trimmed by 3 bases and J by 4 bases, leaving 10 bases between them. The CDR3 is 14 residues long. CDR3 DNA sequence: TGTGCCAGCAGCTCGGGACAAAATAATGAAAAACTGTTTTTT. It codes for CASSSGQNNEKLFF.

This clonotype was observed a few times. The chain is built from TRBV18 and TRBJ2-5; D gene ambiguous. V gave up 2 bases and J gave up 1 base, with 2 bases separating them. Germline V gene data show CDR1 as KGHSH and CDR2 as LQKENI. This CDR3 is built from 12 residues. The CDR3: CASSPAQETQYF. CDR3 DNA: TGTGCCAGCTCACCAGCCCAAGAGACCCAGTACTTC.